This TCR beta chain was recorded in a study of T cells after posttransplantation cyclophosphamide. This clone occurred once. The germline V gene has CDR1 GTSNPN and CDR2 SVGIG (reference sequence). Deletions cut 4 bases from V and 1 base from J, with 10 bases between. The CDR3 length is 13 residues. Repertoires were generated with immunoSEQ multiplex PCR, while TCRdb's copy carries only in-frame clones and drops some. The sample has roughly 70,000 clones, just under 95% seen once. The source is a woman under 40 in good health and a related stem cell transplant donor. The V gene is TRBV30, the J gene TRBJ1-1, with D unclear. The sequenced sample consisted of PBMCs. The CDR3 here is CAWTERTNTEAFF. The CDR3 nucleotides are TGTGCCTGGACGGAGAGGACGAACACTGAAGCTTTCTTT.